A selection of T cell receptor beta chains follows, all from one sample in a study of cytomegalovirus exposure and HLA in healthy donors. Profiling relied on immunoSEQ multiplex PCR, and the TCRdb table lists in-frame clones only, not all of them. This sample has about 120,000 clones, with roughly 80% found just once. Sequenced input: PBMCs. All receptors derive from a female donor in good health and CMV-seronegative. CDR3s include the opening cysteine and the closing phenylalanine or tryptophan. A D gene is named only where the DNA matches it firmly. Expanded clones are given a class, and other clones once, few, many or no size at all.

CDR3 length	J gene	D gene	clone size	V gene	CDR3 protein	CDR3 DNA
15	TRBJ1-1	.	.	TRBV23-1	CASSPSTTGNTEAFF	TGCGCCAGCAGTCCATCGACCACAGGGAACACTGAAGCTTTCTTT
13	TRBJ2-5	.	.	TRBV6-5	CASSFSGQETQYF	TGTGCCAGCAGTTTTAGCGGCCAAGAGACCCAGTACTTC
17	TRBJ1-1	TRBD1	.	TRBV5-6	CASSSIPGQWLNTEAFF	TGTGCCAGCAGTTCCATACCGGGACAGTGGTTAAACACTGAAGCTTTCTTT
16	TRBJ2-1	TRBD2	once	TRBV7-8	CASSPRPGGKNNEQFF	TGTGCCAGCAGCCCTCGTCCGGGGGGAAAAAACAATGAGCAGTTCTTC
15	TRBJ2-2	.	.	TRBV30	CAWSVSGDNTGELFF	TGTGCCTGGAGTGTAAGCGGAGATAACACCGGGGAGCTGTTTTTT
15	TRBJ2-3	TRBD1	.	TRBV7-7	CASSLTGASTDTQYF	TGTGCTAGCAGCTTGACAGGGGCGAGCACAGATACGCAGTATTTT
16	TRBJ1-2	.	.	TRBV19	CASSTLQSKLEDGYTF	TGTGCCAGTAGTACCCTTCAGAGTAAGCTTGAGGATGGCTACACCTTC
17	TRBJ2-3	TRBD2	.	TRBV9	CASSGQSGGESTDTQYF	TGTGCCAGCAGCGGTCAAAGCGGGGGCGAAAGCACAGATACGCAGTATTTT
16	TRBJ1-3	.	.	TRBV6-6	CASSSGGGISGNTIYF	TGTGCCAGCAGTTCCGGGGGGGGGATCTCTGGAAACACCATATATTTT
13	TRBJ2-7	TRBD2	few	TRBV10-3	CAIRDSGGYEQYF	TGTGCCATCAGGGATAGCGGGGGGTACGAGCAGTACTTC
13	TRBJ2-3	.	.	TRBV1	CTSSHSGTDTQYF	TGCACCAGCAGCCACTCGGGCACAGATACGCAGTATTTT
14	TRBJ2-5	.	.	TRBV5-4	CASSLERGRETQYF	TGTGCCAGCAGCTTGGAAAGGGGCCGGGAGACCCAGTACTTC
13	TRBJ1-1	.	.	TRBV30	CAWSVTSYTEAFF	TGTGCCTGGAGTGTAACCAGTTACACTGAAGCTTTCTTT
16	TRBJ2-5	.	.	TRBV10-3	CAISGNPGQDQETQYF	TGTGCCATCAGTGGCAACCCGGGACAAGACCAAGAGACCCAGTACTTC
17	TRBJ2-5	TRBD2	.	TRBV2	CASSERLAGQYQETQYF	TGTGCCAGCAGTGAACGGCTAGCGGGACAATACCAAGAGACCCAGTACTTC
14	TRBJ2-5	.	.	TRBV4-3	CASSQGLHEETQYF	TGCGCCAGCAGCCAAGGACTACACGAAGAGACCCAGTACTTC
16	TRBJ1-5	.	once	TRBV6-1	CASSEYRKNSNQPQHF	TGTGCCAGCAGTGAGTACAGGAAAAATAGCAATCAGCCCCAGCATTTT